This T cell receptor (beta chain) was retrieved from a study of shared clonotypes between healthy human individuals. On the study more broadly: Aged between 18 and 49, the donors were two women and a few men.

Germline V CDR1 and CDR2: MDHEN, SYDVKM. This CDR3 has 15 residues. V lost 3 bases to trimming and J lost 6 bases, with 15 bases between them. Measured with immunoSEQ multiplex PCR; TCRdb has only the in-frame clones, and not every one. The sample consists of 600,000 to 750,000 clones, less than 80% of them appearing once. Notes on the study in general: Sampling used blood alone; tissue repertoires probably differ.

On this clone: Antigen specificity is unknown.

This TCR was sampled from a woman aged 25 to 45 in good health. Material for sequencing was memory CD4+ T cells sorted from blood. Subset specified: CD45RA-negative fraction. The chain links TRBV28 to TRBJ1-5, with D perhaps TRBD1 (6 bases). The CDR3 here is CASSFPGALTQPQHF. CDR3 sequence (DNA): TGTGCCAGCAGTTTTCCAGGGGCCCTTACTCAGCCCCAGCATTTT.